These 25 T cell receptor beta chains share one sample of origin, sequenced in a study of radiotherapy plus CTLA-4 blockade in lung cancer. Clones were read by immunoSEQ multiplex PCR, and TCRdb kept only the in-frame ones, dropping some. The sample holds about 53,000 clones, about 83% seen once. The sequencing used peripheral blood, collected from a patient treated with radiotherapy plus ipilimumab. Receptor source: a human donor with non-small cell lung cancer whose response to radiotherapy plus ipilimumab could not be evaluated.

The chain has TRBV9 and TRBJ2-1, with 7 bases that match TRBD2. With V trimmed by 0 bases and J by 8 bases, 11 bases remained unmatched. The CDR3 is made up of 16 amino acids. CDR1 is SGDLS, CDR2 YYNGEE, per germline. This CDR3 is CASSVDSEGGPYEQFF. CDR3 bases: TGTGCCAGCAGCGTAGATTCAGAGGGAGGGCCGTATGAGCAGTTCTTC. The full variable domain, rest sourced from reference TRBV9 and TRBJ2-1, is DSGVTQTPKHLITATGQRVTLRCSPRSGDLSVYWYQQSLDQGLQFLIQYYNGEERAKGNILERFSAQQFPDLHSELNLSSLELGDSALYFCASSVDSEGGPYEQFFGPGTRLTVL.

V usage is TRBV7-6 and J usage is TRBJ2-7; 7 positions match TRBD2. The CDR3 consists of 14 residues. Trimming removed 1 base from V and 2 bases from J; junction bases left unmatched: 2. The germline gives CDR1 SGHVS, CDR2 FNYEAQ. The CDR3 DNA follows: TGTGCCAGCAGCTTAGGGGAGGGGCCCTACGAGCAGTACTTC. As protein: CASSLGEGPYEQYF.

This rearrangement joins TRBV4-3 to TRBJ2-1, with D possibly being TRBD2 (6 bases). Trimming pared 5 bases from V and 0 bases from J, leaving 11 bases between. The CDR3 loop spans 15 amino acids. From germline, CDR1 is LGHNA and CDR2 YSLEER. In nucleotides, the CDR3 is TGCGCCAGCAGCAAAACTAGCTTCTCCTACAATGAGCAGTTCTTC. It specifies CASSKTSFSYNEQFF.

The chain employs TRBV9 and TRBJ2-1; 16 nucleotides align to TRBD2. The CDR3 covers 20 residues. The V and J ends lost 4 bases and 3 bases, in that order; junction bases with no gene match: 13. Germline-derived CDR1 and CDR2 are SGDLS and YYNGEE. The CDR3 sequence: CASSRPGLAGGDKFYNEQFF. In DNA form, the CDR3 reads TGTGCCAGCAGCAGACCGGGACTAGCGGGAGGGGATAAGTTCTACAATGAGCAGTTCTTC.

The chain uses TRBV4-2 and TRBJ1-4; a weak D match, TRBD1 (6 bases). The CDR3 is 18 residues long. Trimming removed 0 bases from V and 7 bases from J, with 21 bases in between. Germline V lookup: CDR1 LGHNA, CDR2 YNFKEQ. CDR3 region: CASSQDPDEQGTGEKLFF. The CDR3 nucleotides are TGTGCCAGCAGCCAAGATCCGGACGAACAGGGTACGGGTGAAAAACTGTTTTTT.

This clone came up once. This chain links TRBV10-3 with TRBJ2-3; possible D gene TRBD2, 7 bases. Germline CDR1 reads ENHRY; CDR2 reads SYGVKD. The CDR3 has 16 residues. Trimming pared 11 bases from V and 0 bases from J, leaving 21 bases between. CDR3 loop: CAARWGGPNSTDTQYF. The CDR3, as DNA: TGTGCCGCCCGGTGGGGGGGGCCGAATAGCACAGATACGCAGTATTTT.

This chain links TRBV4-1 with TRBJ1-5; TRBD1 is a possible D gene (6 bases). The CDR3 is 17 amino acids. V lost 0 bases and J 5 bases, leaving 17 bases between the germline ends. Germline assignment: CDR1 MGHRA and CDR2 YSYEKL. CDR3 sequence: CASSQDLAPGEHQPQHF. The CDR3, as DNA: TGCGCCAGCAGCCAAGATTTGGCCCCAGGGGAGCATCAGCCCCAGCATTTT.

This clone was seen just once. The rearrangement joins TRBV27 to TRBJ2-5; D gene ambiguous. Per germline, CDR1 MNHEY and CDR2 SMNVEV (reference sequence). Trimming pared 6 bases from V and 3 bases from J, leaving 11 bases between. The CDR3 spans 13 residues. The CDR3, as DNA: TGTGCCAGCAGACAACTCGGAGAAGAGACCCAGTACTTC. Protein product: CASRQLGEETQYF.

The chain employs TRBV27 and TRBJ1-5; no firm D call. The CDR3 contains 13 residues. The germline V gene has CDR1 MNHEY and CDR2 SMNVEV (reference sequence). Deletions cut 5 bases from V and 3 bases from J, with 8 bases between. The CDR3 region is CASSPSVNQPQHF. The CDR3 bases are TGTGCCAGCAGTCCCAGCGTCAATCAGCCCCAGCATTTT.

V is TRBV27 and J is TRBJ2-7, with D perhaps matching TRBD2 (6 bases). Trimming stripped 2 bases from V and 5 bases from J, with 16 bases between. The CDR3 consists of 15 residues. Germline CDR1 MNHEY, CDR2 SMNVEV (reference sequence). The CDR3 loop is CASSLAPTRGDEQYF. CDR3 coding DNA: TGTGCCAGCAGTTTAGCCCCGACACGCGGGGACGAGCAGTACTTC.

This clone has just a few counts. The rearrangement joins TRBV7-6 to TRBJ1-5; 9 bases align to TRBD1. Germline CDR1 and CDR2: SGHVS and FNYEAQ. V trimming: 3 bases; J trimming: 6 bases; junction bases outside the gene matches: 6. The length of the CDR3 is 15 residues. The CDR3 here is CASSLGQGWAQPQHF. Here the CDR3 DNA reads TGTGCCAGCAGCTTGGGACAGGGTTGGGCTCAGCCCCAGCATTTT.

The chain uses TRBV30 and TRBJ2-7; 9 bases agree with TRBD2. V shed 2 bases, J shed 2 bases, and the junction held 10 bases outside the gene matches. Germline lookup yields CDR1 GTSNPN and CDR2 SVGIG (reference sequence). The CDR3 has 16 residues. The CDR3 nucleotides read TGTGCCTGGAGTCCCGGGGTAGCGGGAGAACCCTACGAGCAGTACTTC. Its protein product is CAWSPGVAGEPYEQYF.

This chain connects TRBV28 to TRBJ1-4; D remains unclear. CDR1 MDHEN and CDR2 SYDVKM come from the germline V gene. CDR3 length: 13 residues. Trimming removed 5 bases from V and 8 bases from J, with 12 bases in between. The CDR3 reads CASSLVLSEKLFF. DNA for the CDR3: TGTGCCAGCAGTCTCGTTCTAAGCGAAAAACTGTTTTTT.

V and J are TRBV4-1 and TRBJ2-3, with D possibly TRBD1 on 5 matching bases. Germline V gives CDR1 MGHRA, CDR2 YSYEKL. Trimming cost V 2 bases and J 8 bases, with 23 bases left between them. The CDR3 contains 17 residues. In DNA form, the CDR3 reads TGCGCCAGCAGCCAAATCCCCGCCAGGGTGGGCCTAAGTACGCAGTATTTT. It encodes CASSQIPARVGLSTQYF.

In the case of this clone: The junction departs from the called germline gene at one end, perhaps through a read error. The rearrangement links TRBV5-1 to TRBJ2-7; 7 positions match TRBD2. This CDR3 has 14 amino acids. Germline V CDR1 and CDR2: SGHRS, YFSETQ. CDR3 sequence: CASSLGPGEGPRDF. For the CDR3, the DNA is TGCGCCAGCAGCTTGGGCCCCGGGGAGGGACCTAGAGACTTC.

The CDR3 nucleotides are TGTGCCAGCACCTCTACGAGTGAAGCTTTCTTT. This encodes CASTSTSEAFF. The rearrangement joins TRBV6-1 to TRBJ1-1; D remains ambiguous. This CDR3 region has 11 residues. CDR1 MNHNS and CDR2 SASEGT come from the germline V gene. Deletions cut 7 bases from V and 7 bases from J, with 10 bases between.

The rearrangement links TRBV28 to TRBJ2-2, with 14 positions matching TRBD2. Germline V gives CDR1 MDHEN, CDR2 SYDVKM. The CDR3 length is 20 residues. Unmatched junction bases numbered 14, after V lost 6 bases and J lost 2 bases. CDR3: CASRGSGTSGSGGNTGELFF. The CDR3 DNA is TGTGCCAGCAGGGGATCCGGGACTAGCGGGAGCGGGGGTAACACCGGGGAGCTGTTTTTT.

This clone was seen a handful of times. This sequence joins TRBV6-5 and TRBJ1-6; D possibly corresponds to TRBD1 (6 bases). Trimming removed 6 bases from V and 2 bases from J, with 8 bases in between. The CDR3 has 14 residues. Germline assignment: CDR1 MNHEY and CDR2 SVGAGI. CDR3 sequence reads: CASRGAPYNSPLHF. In nucleotides, the CDR3 is TGTGCCAGCAGGGGGGCCCCCTATAATTCACCCCTCCACTTT.

This clone has just one count. The V and J genes are TRBV27 and TRBJ2-1, with 10 bases that match TRBD1. The CDR3 length is 16 residues. The junction had 11 bases not matched to a gene; V was cut back by 5 bases and J by 7 bases. Germline V lookup: CDR1 MNHEY, CDR2 SMNVEV (reference sequence). CDR3 residues: CASSLRPGTGENEQFF. CDR3 coding DNA: TGTGCCAGCAGTCTTCGTCCCGGGACAGGGGAAAATGAGCAGTTCTTC.

The chain links TRBV6-1 to TRBJ1-6; D may be TRBD1 (6 bases). The germline CDR1 and CDR2 sequences are MNHNS and SASEGT. CDR3 length equals 15 residues. Between the trimmed V and J ends, which lost 4 bases and 5 bases, there was a span of 12 bases. CDR3 in DNA: TGTGCCAGCAGTGGGGGGGGACACCATAATTCACCCCTCCACTTT. This gives the protein CASSGGGHHNSPLHF.

J is TRBJ2-7 and V is TRBV7-9, with 8 positions matching TRBD1. The CDR3 sequence is 15 residues long. V lost 6 bases, J lost 0 bases, and 7 bases stayed unmatched. CDR1 is SEHNR, CDR2 FQNEAQ, per germline (reference sequence). CDR3 in amino acids: CASRSTGTGSYEQYF. The CDR3 DNA is TGTGCCAGCAGGTCGACCGGGACAGGCTCCTACGAGCAGTACTTC.

The gene calls are TRBV7-2 and TRBJ1-5; 9 bases align to TRBD1. The CDR3 covers 15 residues. Germline loops: CDR1 SGHTA, CDR2 FQGNSA. The junction had 3 bases not matched to a gene; V was cut back by 1 base and J by 5 bases. The CDR3 bases are TGTGCCAGCAGCTTAGTCGGGGACAGGGATCAGCCCCAGCATTTT. Amino acids: CASSLVGDRDQPQHF. Together with reference TRBV7-2 and TRBJ1-5, the CDR3 gives the full variable domain: GAGVSQSPSNKVTEKGKDVELRCDPISGHTALYWYRQSLGQGLEFLIYFQGNSAPDKSGLPSDRFSAERTGGSVSTLTIQRTQQEDSAVYLCASSLVGDRDQPQHFGDGTRLSIL.

The V gene is TRBV5-4, the J gene TRBJ2-3; a weak D match, TRBD2 (6 bases). The germline V gene has CDR1 SGHNT and CDR2 YYREEE (reference sequence). The CDR3 is made up of 16 amino acids. The germline V and J ends were trimmed by 5 bases and 2 bases, with 18 bases remaining between them. Written as DNA, the CDR3 is TGTGCCAGCAGATCTGCCGGGACTCGGAACACAGATACGCAGTATTTT. It codes for CASRSAGTRNTDTQYF.

The rearrangement joins TRBV6-5 to TRBJ1-1, with D maybe TRBD1 (5 bases). V was pared by 7 bases and J by 1 base, with 10 bases between. This CDR3 has 13 residues. The germline V gene encodes CDR1 MNHEY and CDR2 SVGAGI. The CDR3 coding sequence is TGTGCCAGCATTAGGGACTCGAACACTGAAGCTTTCTTT. As protein: CASIRDSNTEAFF.

This sequence joins TRBV28 and TRBJ1-5; a weak D match, TRBD1 (6 bases). The germline gives CDR1 MDHEN, CDR2 SYDVKM. There are 16 residues in the CDR3. Trimming took 8 bases from V and 5 from J, leaving 22 bases between them. In DNA form, the CDR3 reads TGTGCCAGCCGAGGGGGGGGGACCCGAGGGGATCAGCCCCAGCATTTT. Amino acid sequence: CASRGGGTRGDQPQHF.